One and the same sample provided the 9 T cell receptor beta chains below, sequenced in a study of T-cell memory formation after mild COVID-19. TCRdb re-analysed the 5' RACE reads in MiXCR, keeping a single row per CDR3 protein. The sample records 210,000 or so distinct CDR3 sequences, about 11% being singletons. The sequencing input was PBMCs or a T cell subset sorted from them (not recorded which). These receptor sequences come from a man younger than 35 who had mild COVID-19 (a few samples of this study predate the infection). Cell type and time point are not known.

This sequence joins TRBV20-1 and TRBJ2-3, with TRBD1 identical over 7 bases. Germline values: CDR1 DFQATT, CDR2 SNEGSKA (reference sequence). The CDR3 is made up of 15 amino acids. The junction had 8 bases not matched to a gene; V was cut back by 5 bases and J by 0 bases. For the CDR3, the DNA is TGCAGTGCTCTAAAAGGGGGCTCTAGCACAGATACGCAGTATTTT. Its protein product is CSALKGGSSTDTQYF.

V is TRBV4-2 and J is TRBJ2-3, with 9 bases aligning to TRBD2. The CDR3 extends over 16 amino acids. Germline V gene data show CDR1 as LGHNA and CDR2 as YNFKEQ. V trimming: 0 bases; J trimming: 4 bases; junction bases outside the gene matches: 5. CDR3 DNA sequence: TGTGCCAGCAGCCAAGAGGCTAGCGGGGTGGCAGATACGCAGTATTTT. Translating it yields CASSQEASGVADTQYF.

Notes on this clonotype: The junction departs from the called germline gene at one end, perhaps through a read error. V and J are TRBV7-7 and TRBJ2-2, with D tentatively TRBD2 (5 bases). Germline V lookup: CDR1 SSHAT, CDR2 FNYEAQ (reference sequence). The CDR3 loop spans 13 amino acids. The CDR3 DNA is TGTGCTAGCAGCTTAAGTACTAGCGGGGAGCTGTTTTTT. This codes for CASSLSTSGELFF.

The V gene is TRBV20-1, the J gene TRBJ1-2; D remains unclear. CDR3 length: 14 amino acids. Germline assignment: CDR1 DFQATT and CDR2 SNEGSKA (reference sequence). Trimming shortened V by 5 bases and J by 4 bases, and 17 bases separated the two germline ends. This chain's CDR3 is CSAGRTYAGYGYTF. The CDR3 DNA sequence: TGCAGTGCTGGACGGACTTATGCGGGCTATGGCTACACCTTC.

The sample holds a few counts of this clonotype. The CDR3 coding sequence is TGTGCCAGCAGCTTGGATAGGTTCGCTGAAGCTTTCTTT. Encoded protein: CASSLDRFAEAFF. The chain couples TRBV5-5 to TRBJ1-1; D gene uncertain. This CDR3 is 13 amino acids long. Deletions cut 0 bases from V and 6 bases from J, with 9 bases between. Germline CDR1 reads SGHKS; CDR2 reads YYEKEE (reference sequence).

The chain uses TRBV12-3 or TRBV12-4 and TRBJ2-1; D is perhaps TRBD1 or TRBD2 (5 bases each). The CDR3 covers 15 residues. Trimming pared 1 base from V and 7 bases from J, leaving 14 bases between. The CDR3 nucleotides read TGTGCCAGCAGTTTAGGAGGACGGGGCTTGAATGAGCAGTTCTTC. This gives the protein CASSLGGRGLNEQFF.

The chain couples TRBV11-1 to TRBJ2-1; D is possibly TRBD2 (6 bases). Germline V gives CDR1 SGHAT, CDR2 FQDESV (reference sequence). Trimming took off 2 bases at V and 3 bases at J, with 17 bases between the two ends. The CDR3 has 17 residues. The CDR3 is CASSLKVGGGVYNEQFF. Here the CDR3 DNA reads TGTGCCAGCAGCTTAAAGGTCGGTGGAGGGGTCTACAATGAGCAGTTCTTC.

The genes are TRBV7-9 and TRBJ2-3; 8 bases align to TRBD1. This CDR3 contains 14 residues. After removal of 1 base from V and 8 bases from J, the junction contained 5 bases not matched to a gene. CDR1 SEHNR and CDR2 FQNEAQ come from the germline V gene (reference sequence). The CDR3 DNA follows: TGTGCCAGCAGCTTAGGAGACAGGGGAGGTACGCAGTATTTT. This translates into CASSLGDRGGTQYF.

This clonotype was counted between two and nine times. The chain carries TRBV7-2 and TRBJ1-6; D perhaps matches TRBD1 (6 bases). Trimming took 2 bases from V and 18 from J, leaving 14 bases between them. CDR1 is SGHTA and CDR2 is FQGNSA in the germline V gene. There are 12 residues in the CDR3. The CDR3 nucleotides are TGTGCCAGCAGCTTAATTGCAGACAGGCCCCACTTT. It specifies CASSLIADRPHF. The full variable domain, its missing parts supplied by reference TRBV7-2 and TRBJ1-6, is GAGVSQSPSNKVTEKGKDVELRCDPISGHTALYWYRQSLGQGLEFLIYFQGNSAPDKSGLPSDRFSAERTGGSVSTLTIQRTQQEDSAVYLCASSLIADRPHFGNGTRLTVT.